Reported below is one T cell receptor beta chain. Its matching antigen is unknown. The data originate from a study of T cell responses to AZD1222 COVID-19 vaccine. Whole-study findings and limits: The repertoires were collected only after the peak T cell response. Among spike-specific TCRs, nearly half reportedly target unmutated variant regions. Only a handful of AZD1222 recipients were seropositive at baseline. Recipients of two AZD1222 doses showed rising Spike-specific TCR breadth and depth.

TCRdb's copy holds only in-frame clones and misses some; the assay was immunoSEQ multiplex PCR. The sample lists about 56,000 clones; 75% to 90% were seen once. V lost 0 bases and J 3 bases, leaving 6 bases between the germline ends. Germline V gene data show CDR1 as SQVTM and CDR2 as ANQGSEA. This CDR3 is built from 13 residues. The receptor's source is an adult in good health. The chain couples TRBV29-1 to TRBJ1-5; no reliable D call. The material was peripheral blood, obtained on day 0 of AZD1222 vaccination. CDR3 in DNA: TGCAGCGTTGAAGAACAGCCCAATCAGCCCCAGCATTTT. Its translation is CSVEEQPNQPQHF.